The next 30 T cell receptor beta chains were all read from a single sample in a study of blood T cells in healthy people across ages. Sample-barcoded 5' priming and a J-beta primer mix drove a second PCR of about 7 to 11 cycles. TCRdb re-called the 5' RACE reads with MiXCR, one entry per CDR3 protein. The sample lists hundreds of thousands of distinct CDR3 sequences; around 52% were seen once. Source material: blood. Source of these receptors: a woman aged 80 or over in good health.

The rearrangement links TRBV5-1 to TRBJ1-1; D may be TRBD1 (5 bases). Germline-derived CDR1 and CDR2 are SGHRS and YFSETQ. V was pared by 0 bases and J by 1 base, with 10 bases between. This CDR3 has 15 amino acids. The CDR3 nucleotides are TGCGCCAGCAGCTTGGTTCAGGGTGCGAACACTGAAGCTTTCTTT. It specifies CASSLVQGANTEAFF.

This clonotype was recorded at least ten times. The chain joins TRBV7-6 to TRBJ2-2, with TRBD1 identical over 10 bases. V dropped 5 bases and J dropped 7; count of bases not matched to a gene: 10. Looked up from germline, CDR1 is SGHVS and CDR2 is FNYEAQ. The CDR3 length is 16 residues. CDR3 loop: CASSSPDRGLRGELFF. CDR3 sequence (DNA): TGTGCCAGCAGCAGTCCGGACAGGGGGTTACGCGGGGAGCTGTTTTTT. Together with reference TRBV7-6 and TRBJ2-2, the CDR3 gives the full variable domain: GAGVSQSPRYKVTKRGQDVALRCDPISGHVSLYWYRQALGQGPEFLTYFNYEAQQDKSGLPNDRFSAERPEGSISTLTIQRTEQRDSAMYRCASSSPDRGLRGELFFGEGSRLTVL.

J is TRBJ1-1 and V is TRBV5-1, with D uncertain. Germline CDR1 SGHRS, CDR2 YFSETQ. This CDR3 region has 16 residues. V lost 4 bases and J lost 1, with 17 bases in between. CDR3 region: CASSQGLSAGNTEAFF. The CDR3 nucleotides are TGCGCCAGCAGCCAAGGACTCTCGGCGGGGAACACTGAAGCTTTCTTT.

This clonotype was counted ten times or more. The chain uses TRBV12-3 or TRBV12-4 and TRBJ2-1, with 9 nucleotides matching TRBD2. The ends lost 7 bases at V and 5 bases at J; junction bases unmatched: 9. CDR3 length: 15 amino acids. CDR3 nucleotide sequence: TGTGCCAGCACCTGGAGCGGGAGGCTTAACAATGAGCAGTTCTTC. Amino acid sequence: CASTWSGRLNNEQFF.

This clonotype was found once. The V gene is TRBV29-1, the J gene TRBJ2-7; D is possibly TRBD1 (5 bases). Germline V gene sequence: CDR1 SQVTM, CDR2 ANQGSEA. CDR3 length: 15 amino acids. Trimming removed 0 bases from V and 6 bases from J, with 18 bases in between. The CDR3 here is CSVEDLGRSGLEQYF. In DNA form, the CDR3 reads TGCAGCGTTGAAGATTTGGGGCGCTCGGGTCTCGAGCAGTACTTC.

The chain joins TRBV5-1 to TRBJ1-2, with D unresolved. The CDR3 is 16 residues long. Deletions cut 3 bases from V and 6 bases from J, with 21 bases between. From germline, CDR1 is SGHRS and CDR2 YFSETQ. The CDR3 DNA is TGCGCCAGCAGCTGGACCTCCGGGCCCCTTCGTCATGGCTACACCTTC. Amino acids: CASSWTSGPLRHGYTF.

This chain links TRBV20-1 with TRBJ2-5, with 12 bases matching TRBD2. Germline loops: CDR1 DFQATT, CDR2 SNEGSKA (reference sequence). Trimming took 5 bases from V and 5 from J; bases not matched to a gene: 15. This CDR3 region has 17 residues. This CDR3 is CSAAIILAGGRIETQYF. The CDR3 DNA sequence: TGCAGTGCTGCGATTATTCTAGCGGGGGGGAGGATCGAGACCCAGTACTTC.

The genes are TRBV6-6 and TRBJ1-2; D perhaps matches TRBD1 (6 bases). This CDR3 comprises 15 residues. V lost 2 bases, J lost 7 bases, and 17 bases lay in between. CDR1 is MNHNY, CDR2 SVGAGI, per germline (reference sequence). CDR3 bases: TGTGCCAGCAGTTACCGACAGGAGACCTTTTCTGGCTACACCTTC. Amino acids: CASSYRQETFSGYTF.

The rearrangement joins TRBV29-1 to TRBJ2-1; possible D gene TRBD2, 5 bases. The CDR3 runs 16 residues. Germline V gives CDR1 SQVTM, CDR2 ANQGSEA. The ends were cut back, 5 bases at V and 0 bases at J, with 17 bases in the middle. The DNA of the CDR3 is TGCAGCGTTTTAAGGAATGATGCGGGCTCCTACAATGAGCAGTTCTTC. Translating gives CSVLRNDAGSYNEQFF.

In this sample, this clonotype turned up many times. The chain is built from TRBV29-1 and TRBJ2-4; a weak D match, TRBD2 (5 bases). This CDR3 is built from 14 residues. Germline CDR1 is SQVTM and CDR2 is ANQGSEA. V lost 7 bases and J 1 base, leaving 14 bases between the germline ends. The CDR3 region is CSATLGVAKNIQYF. The CDR3 DNA reads as TGCAGCGCGACGCTCGGGGTGGCCAAAAACATTCAGTACTTC. The variable domain in full, with the rest retrieved from reference TRBV29-1 and TRBJ2-4, is SAVISQKPSRDICQRGTSLTIQCQVDSQVTMMFWYRQQPGQSLTLIATANQGSEATYESGFVIDKFPISRPNLTFSTLTVSNMSPEDSSIYLCSATLGVAKNIQYFGAGTRLSVL.

In its sample, this clonotype was seen a few times. The rearrangement joins TRBV20-1 to TRBJ2-1; D remains ambiguous. Trimming took 4 bases from V and 0 from J, leaving 16 bases between them. The CDR3 is 16 residues long. Germline lookup yields CDR1 DFQATT and CDR2 SNEGSKA (reference sequence). CDR3 nucleotides: TGCAGTGCTACAGCAGCACAGCTACTCTCCTACAATGAGCAGTTCTTC. It translates to CSATAAQLLSYNEQFF.

This chain uses TRBV9 with TRBJ2-2, with TRBD2 as a possible D gene (5 bases). V shed 3 bases and J shed 7 bases, with 16 bases lying between them. CDR1 and CDR2 (germline): SGDLS, YYNGEE. There are 15 residues in the CDR3. Here the CDR3 reads CASSATRSFGGELFF. Written as DNA, the CDR3 is TGTGCCAGCAGCGCAACTAGGTCTTTTGGCGGGGAGCTGTTTTTT. Full variable domain (missing parts from reference TRBV9 and TRBJ2-2): DSGVTQTPKHLITATGQRVTLRCSPRSGDLSVYWYQQSLDQGLQFLIQYYNGEERAKGNILERFSAQQFPDLHSELNLSSLELGDSALYFCASSATRSFGGELFFGEGSRLTVL.

The chain combines TRBV12-3 or TRBV12-4 with TRBJ2-2; 8 nucleotides agree with TRBD1. The J segment lost 1 base and the V segment lost 6 bases, leaving 4 bases of the junction unmatched. The CDR3 consists of 15 residues. Here the CDR3 reads CASSRDRLNTGELFF. For the CDR3, the DNA is TGTGCCAGCAGCCGGGACAGGCTGAACACCGGGGAGCTGTTTTTT.

The table lists this clonotype with many counts. This sequence joins TRBV5-1 and TRBJ2-3; 11 bases match TRBD2. This CDR3 region has 16 residues. After removal of 0 bases from V and 6 bases from J, the junction contained 6 bases not matched to a gene. Germline V CDR1 and CDR2: SGHRS, YFSETQ. The CDR3 sequence is CASSLDSGGGADTQYF. DNA of the CDR3: TGCGCCAGCAGCTTGGATAGCGGGGGGGGAGCTGATACGCAGTATTTT. The full variable domain, in which reference TRBV5-1 and TRBJ2-3 provide the parts outside the CDR3, is KAGVTQTPRYLIKTRGQQVTLSCSPISGHRSVSWYQQTPGQGLQFLFEYFSETQRNKGNFPGRFSGRQFSNSRSEMNVSTLELGDSALYLCASSLDSGGGADTQYFGPGTRLTVL.

This clonotype was observed many times. The chain recombines TRBV5-1 with TRBJ2-1; 9 bases align to TRBD2. Germline V gives CDR1 SGHRS, CDR2 YFSETQ. The CDR3 covers 16 residues. V lost 0 bases and J lost 4; bases outside the gene matches: 5. CDR3 DNA sequence: TGCGCCAGCAGCTTGGTGTCTAGCGGGACATACAATGAGCAGTTCTTC. This codes for CASSLVSSGTYNEQFF.

In its sample, this clonotype was seen many times. The chain carries TRBV15 and TRBJ2-7; D is unclear. This CDR3 has 12 residues. V gave up 3 bases and J gave up 6 bases, with 9 bases separating them. Germline CDR1 reads LNHNV; CDR2 reads YYDKDF (reference sequence). CDR3 sequence: CATSSSNGEQYF. In nucleotides, the CDR3 is TGTGCCACCAGCAGTAGTAATGGCGAGCAGTACTTC.

This clonotype occurred many times. The rearrangement joins TRBV3-1 to TRBJ2-7; the D call may be TRBD1 or TRBD2 (5 bases each). This CDR3 spans 15 amino acids. The V end lost 4 bases, the J end lost 0 bases, and 13 bases lay between the germline ends. CDR1 and CDR2 from the germline V gene are LGHDT and YNNKEL (reference sequence). CDR3 sequence reads: CASSRGTISSYEQYF. CDR3 sequence (DNA): TGTGCCAGCAGCCGAGGGACGATCAGCTCCTACGAGCAGTACTTC.

The chain couples TRBV6-6 to TRBJ2-1; D is possibly TRBD2 (5 bases). This CDR3 comprises 13 residues. Germline V gene data show CDR1 as MNHNY and CDR2 as SVGAGI (reference sequence). V was trimmed by 2 bases and J by 8 bases, leaving 10 bases between them. CDR3 sequence (DNA): TGTGCCAGCAGTTACCCGGGAAAAGATGAGCAGTTCTTC. Translating gives CASSYPGKDEQFF.

This clonotype was picked up many times. CDR3 in amino acids: CASSGRDLQFF. CDR3 in DNA: TGTGCCAGCAGCGGAAGGGACTTGCAGTTCTTC. The V call is TRBV9, the J call TRBJ2-1; possible D gene TRBD2, 6 bases. The V gene's germline CDR1 is SGDLS and CDR2 YYNGEE. V lost 3 bases and J 12 bases, leaving 10 bases between the germline ends. CDR3 length: 11 residues.

The chain has TRBV12-3 or TRBV12-4 and TRBJ2-1, with 9 bases that match TRBD1. Losses at the gene ends were 5 bases for V and 2 bases for J; bases not matched to a gene: 4. This CDR3 comprises 15 residues. The CDR3 reads CASSTGTGTYNEQFF. The CDR3 bases are TGTGCCAGCAGTACCGGGACAGGGACCTACAATGAGCAGTTCTTC.

The rearrangement links TRBV5-1 to TRBJ2-3, with D unclear. CDR1 SGHRS and CDR2 YFSETQ come from the germline V gene. V gave up 1 base and J gave up 4 bases, with 10 bases separating them. This CDR3 is 14 amino acids long. CDR3 in amino acids: CASSLFDLADTQYF. CDR3 nucleotides: TGCGCCAGCAGCTTGTTTGACCTTGCAGATACGCAGTATTTT.

J is TRBJ1-3 and V is TRBV4-2, with D tentatively TRBD1 (6 bases). CDR3 length: 14 amino acids. Germline loops: CDR1 LGHNA, CDR2 YNFKEQ. Between the trimmed V and J ends, which lost 8 bases and 0 bases, there was a span of 11 bases. As DNA, the CDR3 is TGTGCCAGCGGGGGGCAGAGCTCTGGAAACACCATATATTTT. Amino acids: CASGGQSSGNTIYF.

This clonotype has ten or more counts. The genes are TRBV7-2 and TRBJ2-1; TRBD2 matches 8 bases. Trimming at V came to 5 bases and at J to 7 bases, leaving 4 bases not matched to a gene. This CDR3 is built from 13 residues. Germline-derived CDR1 and CDR2 are SGHTA and FQGNSA. The CDR3, as DNA: TGTGCCAGCAGCCGGAGCGGGGGAAATGAGCAGTTCTTC. It translates to CASSRSGGNEQFF.

On this clonotype: Just one base apart from a much larger clone, this may be a read error. The final CDR3 position lacks the conserved phenylalanine or tryptophan, pointing to a likely read error. The J gene is TRBJ2-1, the V gene TRBV9; D uncertain. The V end was cut by 3 bases, the J end by 8 bases, with 12 bases between. This CDR3 is built from 13 residues. Germline-derived CDR1 and CDR2 are SGDLS and YYNGEE. The CDR3 reads CASSGPTNDEQFY. DNA of the CDR3: TGTGCCAGCAGCGGACCAACCAACGATGAGCAGTTCTAC.

The CDR3 nucleotides are TGTGCCAGCAGCCAGTCAGAGGGCTATGGCTACACCTTC. Translated: CASSQSEGYGYTF. V is TRBV14 and J is TRBJ1-2; no clear D gene. Germline assignment: CDR1 SGHDN and CDR2 FVKESK. Deletions cut 3 bases from V and 4 bases from J, with 9 bases between. The CDR3 has 13 residues.

V and J are TRBV2 and TRBJ2-2, with D perhaps TRBD1 (6 bases). The germline V gene encodes CDR1 SNHLY and CDR2 FYNNEI. V lost 7 bases, J lost 6 bases, and 9 bases lay in between. CDR3 length: 12 amino acids. The CDR3 reads CASIEGAGELFF. The CDR3, as DNA: TGTGCCAGCATTGAGGGGGCCGGGGAGCTGTTTTTT.

The rearrangement joins TRBV29-1 to TRBJ2-3; D possibly corresponds to TRBD2 (5 bases). V lost 6 bases to trimming and J lost 3 bases, with 13 bases between them. CDR1 is SQVTM, CDR2 ANQGSEA, per germline. This CDR3 is built from 13 residues. CDR3 amino acids: CSVGVGRTDTQYF. DNA for the CDR3: TGCAGCGTCGGGGTGGGAAGAACAGATACGCAGTATTTT.

V is TRBV28 and J is TRBJ2-7; a weak D match, TRBD1 (6 bases). The V and J ends lost 6 bases and 3 bases respectively, with 36 bases between them. The CDR3 loop spans 21 amino acids. CDR1 is MDHEN and CDR2 is SYDVKM in the germline V gene. For the CDR3, the DNA is TGTGCCAGCAGGCCCCGGGCAATTCGGCGTAGGGCAGGGGAGTTTGTCTACGAGCAGTACTTC. Its protein product is CASRPRAIRRRAGEFVYEQYF.

There are many counts of this clonotype. This chain connects TRBV20-1 to TRBJ2-7, with a possible D match to TRBD2 (5 bases). Deletions cut 5 bases from V and 0 bases from J, with 14 bases between. Germline V gene data show CDR1 as DFQATT and CDR2 as SNEGSKA (reference sequence). The CDR3 contains 14 residues. This CDR3 is CSAVPGLLSYEQYF. CDR3 sequence (DNA): TGCAGTGCTGTTCCGGGATTGCTCTCCTACGAGCAGTACTTC.

The chain couples TRBV12-3 or TRBV12-4 to TRBJ1-2; TRBD1 matches at 7 bases. V lost 6 bases to trimming and J lost 7 bases; unmatched junction nucleotides: 5. CDR3 length: 12 amino acids. This CDR3 reads CASSQGEGGYTF. As DNA, the CDR3 is TGTGCCAGCAGCCAGGGGGAAGGTGGCTACACCTTC.